Below are 17 T cell receptor beta chains sequenced from a single sample in a study of blood T cells in healthy people across ages. The second PCR ran about 6 to 12 cycles with a sample-barcoded 5' primer and J-beta primers. TCRdb re-called the 5' RACE reads through MiXCR, storing one row per CDR3 protein. The data show some 1.7 million distinct CDR3 sequences, with 28% seen just once and roughly 8% held by the top ten. Sequencing was carried out using blood. These receptors were collected from a woman between 25 and 40 years old in good health.

This chain links TRBV10-3 with TRBJ2-2, with D possibly matching TRBD1 (5 bases). V dropped 5 bases and J dropped 3 bases, with 7 bases sitting between them. Germline-derived CDR1 and CDR2 are ENHRY and SYGVKD. This CDR3 has 13 amino acids. CDR3 protein: CAISLTDTGELFF. The CDR3 DNA is TGTGCCATCAGTCTGACAGACACCGGGGAGCTGTTTTTT.

The chain couples TRBV6-6 to TRBJ2-3; D possibly corresponds to TRBD2 (6 bases). The CDR3 contains 15 residues. The V end lost 2 bases, the J end lost 5 bases, and 14 bases lay between the germline ends. The V gene's germline CDR1 is MNHNY and CDR2 SVGAGI (reference sequence). The chain's CDR3 is CASSYRASVVDTQYF. The CDR3 nucleotides read TGTGCCAGCAGTTACCGCGCTAGCGTAGTAGATACGCAGTATTTT.

This clonotype was counted only a few times. The rearrangement joins TRBV9 to TRBJ1-1; 8 bases map to TRBD1. The length of the CDR3 is 15 residues. The junction had 9 bases not matched to a gene; V was cut back by 3 bases and J by 5 bases. From germline, CDR1 is SGDLS and CDR2 YYNGEE. The CDR3 region has the DNA TGTGCCAGCAGCGAGGCTCAGGGGGCGAGGACTGAAGCTTTCTTT. Translating gives CASSEAQGARTEAFF.

This clonotype was counted between two and nine times. The chain is built from TRBV5-6 and TRBJ2-1, with 16 positions matching TRBD2. Germline V gene sequence: CDR1 SGHDT, CDR2 YYEEEE. There are 18 residues in the CDR3. The V and J ends lost 4 bases and 9 bases, in that order; junction bases with no gene match: 13. The CDR3 DNA reads TGTGCCAGCAGCGCGGGGACTAGCGGGGGGGCCCTGTTGGGTGAGCAGTTCTTC. It translates to CASSAGTSGGALLGEQFF.

The J gene is TRBJ2-3, the V gene TRBV12-3 or TRBV12-4, with 8 bases that match TRBD1. This CDR3 is 14 amino acids long. V shed 6 bases and J 5 bases; nucleotides not matched to a gene: 7. The CDR3 nucleotides are TGTGCCAGCAGCGCCCGGACAGGGCAAGATACGCAGTATTTT. Translated, it gives CASSARTGQDTQYF.

CDR3 DNA sequence: TGTGCCATCGCTGATGGACTAGCGGATGAGCAGTACTTC. This codes for CAIADGLADEQYF. V usage is TRBV10-3 and J usage is TRBJ2-7; 10 bases fit TRBD2. V lost 8 bases and J lost 7; bases outside the gene matches: 8. This CDR3 has 13 residues. The germline CDR1 and CDR2 sequences are ENHRY and SYGVKD.

V is TRBV5-1 and J is TRBJ1-1; 7 nucleotides line up with TRBD1. CDR3 length: 18 residues. The ends lost 0 bases at V and 1 base at J; junction bases unmatched: 12. Germline V gene data show CDR1 as SGHRS and CDR2 as YFSETQ. The DNA of the CDR3 is TGCGCCAGCAGCTTGGCCCTAGACCGGACAGGACAGAACACTGAAGCTTTCTTT. Translation gives CASSLALDRTGQNTEAFF.

A few counts support this clonotype. The rearrangement links TRBV28 to TRBJ1-6; 9 bases map to TRBD1. There are 13 residues in the CDR3. Germline V gene data show CDR1 as MDHEN and CDR2 as SYDVKM. V lost 8 bases to trimming and J lost 14 bases; unmatched junction nucleotides: 10. The CDR3 DNA reads as TGTGCCAGCGCAGCCGGGACAGGGTTTTCCCTCCACTTT. As protein: CASAAGTGFSLHF.

In nucleotides, the CDR3 is TGCAGTGCTAGAAAAGTCGGTAGCACAGATACGCAGTATTTT. Its translation: CSARKVGSTDTQYF. The chain recombines TRBV20-1 with TRBJ2-3, with D uncertain. CDR3 length: 14 amino acids. Germline V gene lookup returns CDR1 DFQATT and CDR2 SNEGSKA (reference sequence). V was shortened by 2 bases and J by 0 bases, with 9 bases between the two germline ends.

Regarding this clonotype: It is likely a read error: a sequence one base away is far more abundant. The chain joins TRBV18 to TRBJ2-5; 7 bases line up with TRBD2. CDR1 and CDR2 from the germline V gene are KGHSH and LQKENI. This CDR3 region has 11 residues. The CDR3 region has the DNA TGTGCCAACTCAGCGGGGGAGACCCAGTACTTC. Protein sequence: CANSAGETQYF.

The V call is TRBV5-5, the J call TRBJ2-1; no definite D call. Germline values: CDR1 SGHKS, CDR2 YYEKEE (reference sequence). The ends were cut back, 2 bases at V and 9 bases at J, with 12 bases in the middle. The CDR3 sequence is 13 residues long. CDR3: CASSFMSIGEQFF. Written as DNA, the CDR3 is TGTGCCAGCAGCTTCATGAGTATCGGTGAGCAGTTCTTC.

The chain has TRBV28 and TRBJ1-1; perhaps TRBD1 as D (5 bases). The V gene lost 6 bases and the J gene lost 1 base, with 15 bases spanning the gap. Germline CDR1 reads MDHEN; CDR2 reads SYDVKM. The CDR3 consists of 15 residues. The CDR3 here is CASSRPAQGNTEAFF. Written as DNA, the CDR3 is TGTGCCAGCAGCCGCCCGGCGCAGGGGAACACTGAAGCTTTCTTT.

J is TRBJ2-7 and V is TRBV6-8; D is ambiguous. The CDR3 loop spans 14 amino acids. The germline V and J ends were trimmed by 5 bases and 3 bases, with 14 bases remaining between them. Germline V gene sequence: CDR1 MNHGY, CDR2 SAAAGT. CDR3 protein: CASSNRSLCYEQYF. The CDR3 nucleotides are TGTGCCAGCAGTAACCGTAGTTTGTGCTACGAGCAGTACTTC.

This clonotype was seen only a few times. The J gene is TRBJ2-5, the V gene TRBV4-1, with 8 nucleotides matching TRBD2. Trimming cost V 7 bases and J 5 bases; bases outside gene matches: 12. The CDR3 covers 15 residues. Germline V lookup: CDR1 MGHRA, CDR2 YSYEKL. The CDR3 loop is CASTSGGPTGETQYF. The CDR3 nucleotides are TGCGCCAGCACCAGCGGGGGCCCCACGGGGGAGACCCAGTACTTC.

In this sample, this clonotype turned up many times. The DNA of the CDR3 is TGCAGCGTCGGTGCCTCTCCTTACGAGCAGTACTTC. Translated, it gives CSVGASPYEQYF. J is TRBJ2-7 and V is TRBV29-1; D gene uncertain. CDR1 is SQVTM and CDR2 is ANQGSEA in the germline V gene. V lost 6 bases, J lost 4 bases, and 13 bases lay in between. The CDR3 is 12 residues long.

This clonotype has a single count. The chain couples TRBV7-6 to TRBJ1-4, with 12 bases matching TRBD1. The CDR3 spans 15 residues. The ends lost 7 bases at V and 8 bases at J; junction bases unmatched: 8. Germline V gives CDR1 SGHVS, CDR2 FNYEAQ. This CDR3 is CASTPGQGASEKLFF. The CDR3 region has the DNA TGTGCCAGCACTCCGGGACAGGGGGCGTCGGAAAAACTGTTTTTT.

This clonotype was seen more than once but under ten times. This rearrangement joins TRBV11-3 to TRBJ2-1; D possibly uses TRBD1 or TRBD2 (6 bases each). The CDR3 is made up of 15 amino acids. Trimming stripped 1 base from V and 10 bases from J, with 17 bases between. Germline CDR1 and CDR2: SGHNT and YENEEA. CDR3 sequence: CASSLGRGLRGEQFF. The CDR3 bases are TGTGCCAGCAGCTTAGGACGGGGACTTAGGGGGGAGCAGTTCTTC.